This paragraph covers one TCR beta chain sequence. These data originate in a study of T cell repertoires in cytomegalovirus infection. The CDR3 runs 13 residues. CDR1 DFQATT and CDR2 SNEGSKA come from the germline V gene (reference sequence). Trimming removed 3 bases at V and 3 bases at J, with 10 bases between. One entry per CDR3 protein results from TCRdb running MiXCR on the reads. This sample yields fewer than 200,000 distinct CDR3 sequences, of which roughly a fifth are seen a single time; less than 3.5% belongs to the top ten. V gene TRBV20-1 combines with J gene TRBJ2-3; D remains unclear. Source material: PBMCs. This TCR came from a human donor in good health (CMV status not recorded). Some clones in this sample may be carry-over from other donors' samples. CDR3 sequence reads: CSARGILTDTQYF. The CDR3 nucleotides are TGCAGTGCTAGGGGGATTTTGACAGATACGCAGTATTTT.